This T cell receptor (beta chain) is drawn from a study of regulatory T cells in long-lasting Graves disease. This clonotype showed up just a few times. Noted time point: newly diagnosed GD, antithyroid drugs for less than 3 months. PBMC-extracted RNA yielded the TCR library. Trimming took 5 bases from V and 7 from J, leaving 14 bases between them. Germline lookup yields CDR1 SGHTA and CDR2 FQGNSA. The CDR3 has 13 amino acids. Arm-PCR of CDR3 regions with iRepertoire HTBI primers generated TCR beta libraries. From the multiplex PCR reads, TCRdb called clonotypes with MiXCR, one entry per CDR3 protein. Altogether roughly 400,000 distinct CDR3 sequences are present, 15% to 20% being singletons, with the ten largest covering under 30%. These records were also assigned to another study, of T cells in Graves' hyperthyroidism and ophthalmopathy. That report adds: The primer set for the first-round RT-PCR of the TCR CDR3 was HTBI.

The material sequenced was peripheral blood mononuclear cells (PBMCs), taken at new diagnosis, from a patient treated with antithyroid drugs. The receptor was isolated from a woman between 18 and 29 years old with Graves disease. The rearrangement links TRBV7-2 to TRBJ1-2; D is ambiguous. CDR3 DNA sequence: TGTGCCAGCAGCCAAAATTGGGGTTTTGGCTACACCTTC. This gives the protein CASSQNWGFGYTF.